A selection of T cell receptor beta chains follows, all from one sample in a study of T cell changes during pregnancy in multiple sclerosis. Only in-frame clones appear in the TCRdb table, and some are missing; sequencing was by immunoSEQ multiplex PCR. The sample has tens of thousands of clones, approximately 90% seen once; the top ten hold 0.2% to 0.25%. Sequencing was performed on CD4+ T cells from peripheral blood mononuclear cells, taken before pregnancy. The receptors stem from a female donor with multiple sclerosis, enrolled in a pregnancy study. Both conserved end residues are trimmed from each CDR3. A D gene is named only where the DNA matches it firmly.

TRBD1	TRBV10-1	ASTQTGDPEKLF
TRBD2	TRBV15	ATSRDLAGENEQF
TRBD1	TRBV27	ASSLRGTGDSYEQY
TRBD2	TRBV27	ASSERLAGHTDTQY
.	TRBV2	ASEADSSYEQY
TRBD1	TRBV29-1	SVVGAGGNYGYT
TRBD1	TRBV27	ASSGTGSRTEAF
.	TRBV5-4	ASSLDQGPETQY
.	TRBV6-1	ASSSLSRDGYT
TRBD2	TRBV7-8	ASSLAGGPGTDTQY
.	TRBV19	ASSTATGSDEQF
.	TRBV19	ASSMGQVSYEQY
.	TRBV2	ASTLISYEQY
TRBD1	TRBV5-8	ASSLQGARSAGYT
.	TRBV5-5	ASSFWGGEQY
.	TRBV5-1	ASSFRGYQETQY
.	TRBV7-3	ASSLSPGDNSPLH
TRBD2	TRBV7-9	ASSSFRAGRYEQY